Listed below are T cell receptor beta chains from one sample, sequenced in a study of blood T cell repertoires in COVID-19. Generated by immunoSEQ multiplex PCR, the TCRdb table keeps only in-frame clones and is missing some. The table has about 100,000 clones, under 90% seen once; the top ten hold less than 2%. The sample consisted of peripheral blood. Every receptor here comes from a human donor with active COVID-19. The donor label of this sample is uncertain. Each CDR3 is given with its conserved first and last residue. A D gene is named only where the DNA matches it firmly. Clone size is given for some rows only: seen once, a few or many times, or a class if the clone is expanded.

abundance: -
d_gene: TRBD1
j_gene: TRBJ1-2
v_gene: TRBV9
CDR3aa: CASSESLGQGYGYTF
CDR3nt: TGTGCCAGCAGCGAGAGTCTCGGACAGGGTTATGGCTACACCTTC

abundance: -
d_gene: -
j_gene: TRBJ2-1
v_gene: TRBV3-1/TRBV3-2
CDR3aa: CASSAQGHPADEQFF
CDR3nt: TGTGCCAGCAGCGCGCAGGGACACCCGGCCGATGAGCAGTTCTTC

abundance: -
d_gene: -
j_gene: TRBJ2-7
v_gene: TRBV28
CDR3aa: CASSSHVGGRYEQYF
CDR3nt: TGTGCCAGCAGTTCCCATGTTGGAGGGCGGTACGAGCAGTACTTC

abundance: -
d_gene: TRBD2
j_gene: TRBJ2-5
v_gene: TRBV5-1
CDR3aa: CASSLGLAGGRETQYF
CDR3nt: TGCGCCAGCAGCTTGGGACTAGCGGGGGGTCGAGAGACCCAGTACTTC

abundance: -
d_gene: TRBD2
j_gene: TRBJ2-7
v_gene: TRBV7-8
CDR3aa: CASSSRRGSSYEQYF
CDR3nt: TGTGCCAGCAGCTCCCGGCGGGGGAGCTCCTACGAGCAGTACTTC

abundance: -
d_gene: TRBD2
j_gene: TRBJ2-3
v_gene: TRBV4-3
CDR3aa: CASSVRLAGDETNTDTQYF
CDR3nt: TGCGCCAGCAGCGTAAGACTAGCGGGGGACGAGACGAACACAGATACGCAGTATTTT

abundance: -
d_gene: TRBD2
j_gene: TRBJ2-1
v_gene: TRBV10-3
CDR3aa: CAVGLAGAYNEQFF
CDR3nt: TGTGCCGTTGGACTAGCGGGGGCCTACAATGAGCAGTTCTTC

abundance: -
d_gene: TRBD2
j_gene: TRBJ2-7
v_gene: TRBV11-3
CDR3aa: CASSLGGSGAYEQYF
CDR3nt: TGTGCCAGCAGCTTAGGAGGTAGCGGGGCCTACGAGCAGTACTTC

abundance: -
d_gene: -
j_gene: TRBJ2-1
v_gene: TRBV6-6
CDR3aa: CASSFSGQREQFF
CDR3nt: TGTGCCAGCAGTTTCTCCGGACAACGTGAGCAGTTCTTC

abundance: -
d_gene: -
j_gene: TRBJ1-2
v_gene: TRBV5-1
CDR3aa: CASSLWEGNYGYTF
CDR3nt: TGCGCCAGCAGCTTGTGGGAGGGGAACTATGGCTACACCTTC

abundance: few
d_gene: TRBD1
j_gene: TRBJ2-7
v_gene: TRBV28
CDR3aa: CASTRDRLHEQYF
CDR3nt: TGTGCCAGCACCCGGGACAGGCTCCACGAGCAGTACTTC

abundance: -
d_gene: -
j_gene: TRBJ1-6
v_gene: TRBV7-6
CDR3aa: CASSPGGGGESPLHF
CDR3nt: TGTGCCAGCAGCCCGGGAGGGGGGGGCGAGTCACCCCTCCACTTT

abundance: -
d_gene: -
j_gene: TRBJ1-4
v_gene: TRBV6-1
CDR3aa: CASSGGPFATNEKLFF
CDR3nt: TGTGCCAGCAGTGGGGGGCCCTTTGCAACTAATGAAAAACTGTTTTTT

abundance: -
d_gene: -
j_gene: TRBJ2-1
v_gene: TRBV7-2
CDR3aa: CASSLRGEYNEQFF
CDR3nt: TGTGCCAGCAGCTTGCGCGGGGAATACAATGAGCAGTTCTTC

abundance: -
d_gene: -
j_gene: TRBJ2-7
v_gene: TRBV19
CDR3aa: CASSIRGSSGEQYF
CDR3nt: TGTGCCAGTAGTATCCGTGGGAGTTCAGGCGAGCAGTACTTC

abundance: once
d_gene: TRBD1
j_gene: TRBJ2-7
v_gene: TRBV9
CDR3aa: CASSVGTGVLYEQYF
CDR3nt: TGTGCCAGCAGCGTGGGGACAGGGGTATTATACGAGCAGTACTTC

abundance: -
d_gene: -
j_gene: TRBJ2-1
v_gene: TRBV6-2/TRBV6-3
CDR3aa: CASSPFGSNNEQFF
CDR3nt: TGTGCCAGCAGCCCTTTCGGGTCCAACAATGAGCAGTTCTTC

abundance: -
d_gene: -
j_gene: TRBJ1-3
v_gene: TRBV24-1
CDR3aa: CATKTGSTSGNTIYF
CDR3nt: TGTGCCACCAAGACTGGTAGCACCTCTGGAAACACCATATATTTT

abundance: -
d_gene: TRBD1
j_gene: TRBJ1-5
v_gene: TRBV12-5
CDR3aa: CASGSGQGLDQPQHF
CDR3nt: TGTGCTAGTGGGTCGGGACAGGGGCTAGATCAGCCCCAGCATTTT

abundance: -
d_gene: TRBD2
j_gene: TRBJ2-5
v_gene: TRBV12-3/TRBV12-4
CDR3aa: CASSLASGPQYF
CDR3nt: TGTGCCAGCAGTTTAGCTAGCGGGCCCCAGTACTTC

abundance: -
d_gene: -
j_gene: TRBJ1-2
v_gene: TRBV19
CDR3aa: CASSIVSNYGYTF
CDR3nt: TGTGCCAGTAGTATTGTCAGTAACTATGGCTACACCTTC

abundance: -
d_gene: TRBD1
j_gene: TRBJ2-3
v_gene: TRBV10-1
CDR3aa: CASRDSLTDTQYF
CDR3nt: TGCGCCAGCCGGGACAGCCTCACAGATACGCAGTATTTT

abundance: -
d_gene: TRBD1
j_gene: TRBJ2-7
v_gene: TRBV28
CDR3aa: CASFPGQGSYEQYF
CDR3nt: TGTGCCAGCTTCCCGGGACAGGGGAGCTACGAGCAGTACTTC

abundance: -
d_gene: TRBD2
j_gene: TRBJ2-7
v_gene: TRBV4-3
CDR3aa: CASSQERIPSGGFYEQYF
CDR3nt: TGCGCCAGCAGCCAAGAACGAATACCTAGCGGGGGTTTCTACGAGCAGTACTTC

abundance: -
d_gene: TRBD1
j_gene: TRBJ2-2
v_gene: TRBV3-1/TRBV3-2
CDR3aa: CASCQGAYTGELFF
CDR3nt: TGTGCCAGCTGTCAGGGGGCGTACACCGGGGAGCTGTTTTTT

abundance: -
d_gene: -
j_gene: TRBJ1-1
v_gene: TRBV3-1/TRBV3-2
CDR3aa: CASSQEWGGLSEAFF
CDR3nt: TGTGCCAGCAGCCAAGAATGGGGGGGGCTTTCTGAAGCTTTCTTT

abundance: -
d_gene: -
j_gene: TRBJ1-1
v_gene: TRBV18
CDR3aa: CASSQAGTTTEAFF
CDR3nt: TGTGCCAGCTCACAGGCAGGCACGACAACTGAAGCTTTCTTT

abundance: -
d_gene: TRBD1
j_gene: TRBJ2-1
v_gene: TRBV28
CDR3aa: CASRLGQGAYNEQFF
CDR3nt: TGTGCCAGCAGGCTGGGACAGGGGGCCTACAATGAGCAGTTCTTC

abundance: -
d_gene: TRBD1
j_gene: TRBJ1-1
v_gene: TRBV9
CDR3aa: CASSPDRVTAEAFF
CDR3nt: TGTGCCAGCAGCCCGGACAGGGTTACGGCTGAAGCTTTCTTT

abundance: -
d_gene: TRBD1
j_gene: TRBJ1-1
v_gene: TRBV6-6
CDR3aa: CASRRQGNLRDTEAFF
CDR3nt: TGTGCCAGCCGTCGACAGGGGAATTTAAGGGACACTGAAGCTTTCTTT

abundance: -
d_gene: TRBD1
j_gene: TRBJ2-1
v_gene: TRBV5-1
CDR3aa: CASSLQGGDNEQFF
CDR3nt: TGCGCCAGCAGCTTACAGGGGGGAGACAATGAGCAGTTCTTC

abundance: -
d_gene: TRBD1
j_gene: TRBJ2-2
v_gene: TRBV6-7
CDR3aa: CASSFPGQGILWHTGELFF
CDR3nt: TGTGCCAGCAGTTTTCCGGGACAGGGAATATTATGGCACACCGGGGAGCTGTTTTTT

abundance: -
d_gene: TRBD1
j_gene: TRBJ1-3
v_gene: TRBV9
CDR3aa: CASSPRTGGNTIYF
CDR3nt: TGTGCCAGCAGCCCTCGGACAGGAGGAAACACCATATATTTT

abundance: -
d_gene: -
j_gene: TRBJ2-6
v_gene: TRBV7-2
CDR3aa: CASSQDGGILSGANVLTF
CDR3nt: TGTGCCAGCAGCCAGGACGGGGGTATTCTCTCTGGGGCCAACGTCCTGACTTTC

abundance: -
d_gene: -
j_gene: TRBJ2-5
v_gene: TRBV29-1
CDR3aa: CSVEDIPTQETQYF
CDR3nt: TGCAGCGTTGAAGATATACCTACTCAAGAGACCCAGTACTTC

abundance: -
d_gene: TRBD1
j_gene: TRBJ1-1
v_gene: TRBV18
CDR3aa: CASSSLALGQGANFTEAFF
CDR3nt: TGTGCCAGCTCATCCTTAGCGCTGGGACAGGGGGCCAACTTCACTGAAGCTTTCTTT

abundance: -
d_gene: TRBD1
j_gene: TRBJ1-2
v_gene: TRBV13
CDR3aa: CASSLDRTGGEVGYTF
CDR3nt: TGTGCCAGCAGCCTAGACCGGACAGGGGGCGAGGTTGGCTACACCTTC

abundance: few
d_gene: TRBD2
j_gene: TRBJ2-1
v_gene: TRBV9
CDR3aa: CASSPRTSGGVDNEQFF
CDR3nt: TGTGCCAGCAGCCCCCGGACTAGCGGGGGGGTAGATAATGAGCAGTTCTTC

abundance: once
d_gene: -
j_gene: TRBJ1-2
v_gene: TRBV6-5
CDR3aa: CASRYLRTENYGYTF
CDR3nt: TGTGCCAGCAGATACCTCCGGACAGAAAACTATGGCTACACCTTC

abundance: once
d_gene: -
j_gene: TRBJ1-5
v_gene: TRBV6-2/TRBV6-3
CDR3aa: CASSRMTVLARNSNQPQHF
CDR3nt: TGTGCCAGCAGTAGGATGACAGTACTCGCCCGCAATAGCAATCAGCCCCAGCATTTT

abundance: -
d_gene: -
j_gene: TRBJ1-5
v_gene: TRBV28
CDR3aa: CASSAGRFNQPQHF
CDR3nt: TGTGCCAGCAGCGCGGGACGGTTCAATCAGCCCCAGCATTTT

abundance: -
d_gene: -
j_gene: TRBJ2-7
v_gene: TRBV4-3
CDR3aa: CASSQGSVSYEQYF
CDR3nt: TGCGCCAGCAGCCAAGGTTCAGTCTCCTACGAGCAGTACTTC

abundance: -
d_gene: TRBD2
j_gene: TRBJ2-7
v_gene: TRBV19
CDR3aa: CASSIVGAGPRYEQYF
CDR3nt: TGTGCCAGTAGTATAGTCGGAGCGGGGCCAAGATACGAGCAGTACTTC

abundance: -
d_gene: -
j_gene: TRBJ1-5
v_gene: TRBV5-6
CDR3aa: CARKTGTCNQPQHF
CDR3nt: TGTGCCAGAAAAACCGGGACATGCAATCAGCCCCAGCATTTT

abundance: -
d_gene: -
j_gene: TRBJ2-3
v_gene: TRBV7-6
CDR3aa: CASSLVGGGGTDTQYF
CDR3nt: TGTGCCAGCAGCTTAGTAGGCGGGGGCGGCACAGATACGCAGTATTTT

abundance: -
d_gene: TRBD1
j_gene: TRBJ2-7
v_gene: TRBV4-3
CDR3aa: CASSQSGTGFEQYF
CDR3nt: TGCGCCAGCAGCCAATCCGGGACAGGGTTCGAGCAGTACTTC

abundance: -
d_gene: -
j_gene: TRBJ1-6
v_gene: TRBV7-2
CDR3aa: CASSQHPSNSPLHF
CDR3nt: TGTGCCAGCAGCCAACACCCGTCCAATTCACCCCTCCACTTT

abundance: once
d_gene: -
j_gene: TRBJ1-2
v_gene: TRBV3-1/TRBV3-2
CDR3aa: CASSQDRRRYGYTF
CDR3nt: TGTGCCAGCAGCCAAGACAGGCGCCGCTATGGCTACACCTTC

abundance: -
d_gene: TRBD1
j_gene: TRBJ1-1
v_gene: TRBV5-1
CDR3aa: CASSLGGGGDTEAFF
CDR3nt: TGCGCCAGCAGCTTAGGAGGGGGCGGGGACACTGAAGCTTTCTTT

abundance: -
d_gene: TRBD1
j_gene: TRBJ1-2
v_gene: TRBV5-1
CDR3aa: CANLRQGMDGYTF
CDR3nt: TGCGCCAACTTAAGACAGGGTATGGATGGCTACACCTTC

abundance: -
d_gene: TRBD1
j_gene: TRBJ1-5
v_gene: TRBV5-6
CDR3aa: CASSLGDRVGQPQHF
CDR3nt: TGTGCCAGCAGCTTGGGGGACAGGGTAGGGCAGCCCCAGCATTTT

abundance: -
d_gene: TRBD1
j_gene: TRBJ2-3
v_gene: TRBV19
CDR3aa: CASTDLQGPTDTQYF
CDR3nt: TGTGCCAGTACCGATTTACAGGGGCCCACAGATACGCAGTATTTT

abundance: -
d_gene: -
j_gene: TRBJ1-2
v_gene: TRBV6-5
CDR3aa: CASSRTGAKNYGYTF
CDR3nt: TGTGCCAGCAGTAGGACGGGAGCAAAGAACTATGGCTACACCTTC

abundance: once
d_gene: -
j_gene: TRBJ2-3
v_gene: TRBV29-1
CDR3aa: CSVLPQGFSQYF
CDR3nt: TGCAGCGTTCTCCCCCAGGGGTTCTCGCAGTATTTT

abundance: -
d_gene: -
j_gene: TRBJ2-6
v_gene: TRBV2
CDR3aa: CASSEGGLSGANVLTF
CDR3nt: TGTGCCAGCAGTGAAGGTGGACTCTCTGGGGCCAACGTCCTGACTTTC

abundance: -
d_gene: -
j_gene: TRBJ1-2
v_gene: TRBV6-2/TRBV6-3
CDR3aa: CASSYSEIGHSYGYTF
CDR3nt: TGTGCCAGCAGTTACTCGGAAATCGGACACTCCTATGGCTACACCTTC

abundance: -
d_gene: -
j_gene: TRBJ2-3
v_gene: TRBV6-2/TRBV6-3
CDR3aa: CASSSRDGGPDTQYF
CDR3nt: TGTGCCAGCAGTTCCCGGGACGGGGGTCCAGATACGCAGTATTTT

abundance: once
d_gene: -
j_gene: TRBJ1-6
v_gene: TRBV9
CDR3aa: CASSTSTGNSPLHF
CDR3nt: TGTGCCAGCAGCACCTCGACAGGAAATTCACCCCTCCACTTT

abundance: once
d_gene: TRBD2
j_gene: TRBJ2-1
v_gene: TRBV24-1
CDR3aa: CATSDGAGRGYNEQFF
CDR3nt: TGTGCCACCAGTGACGGAGCGGGGCGAGGTTACAATGAGCAGTTCTTC

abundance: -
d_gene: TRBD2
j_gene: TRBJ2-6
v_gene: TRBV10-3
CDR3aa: CATRLAGQSGANVLTF
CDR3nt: TGTGCCACCCGACTAGCGGGGCAATCTGGGGCCAACGTCCTGACTTTC